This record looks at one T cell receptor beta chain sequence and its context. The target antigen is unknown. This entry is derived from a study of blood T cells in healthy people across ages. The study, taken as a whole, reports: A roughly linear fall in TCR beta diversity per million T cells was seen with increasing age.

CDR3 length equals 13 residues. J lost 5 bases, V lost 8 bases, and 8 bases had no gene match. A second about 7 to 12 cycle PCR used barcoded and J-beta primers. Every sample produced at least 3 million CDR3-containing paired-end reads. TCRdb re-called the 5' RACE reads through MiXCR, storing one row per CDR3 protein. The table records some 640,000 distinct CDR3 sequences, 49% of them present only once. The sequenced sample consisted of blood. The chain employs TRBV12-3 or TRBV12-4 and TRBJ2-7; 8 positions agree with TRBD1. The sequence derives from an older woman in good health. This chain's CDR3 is CASGRDRGHEQYF. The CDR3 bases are TGTGCCAGCGGCCGCGACAGGGGTCACGAGCAGTACTTC.